This T cell receptor (beta chain) was recorded in a study of cytomegalovirus exposure and HLA in healthy donors. Study results and caveats: A likely sequencing artifact accounted for one observed cluster of highly shared sequence variants.

About this clone itself: No antigen is known for it.

Primers: 60 Vbeta forward and 13 Jbeta reverse. Method: immunoSEQ multiplex PCR; TCRdb's copy keeps in-frame clones and lacks some. The sample lists under 200,000 clones; more than 65% were seen once. This sequence was found in a man aged 40-49 years in good health and CMV-seropositive. The sample taken for sequencing was PBMCs.

The CDR3 is CASSTGLAGVGSGELFF. CDR3 in DNA: TGTGCCAGCAGCACGGGACTAGCGGGAGTTGGGTCCGGGGAGCTGTTTTTT. V gene TRBV7-2 combines with J gene TRBJ2-2; 14 positions agree with TRBD2. The trim removed 5 bases at V and 6 bases at J, leaving 8 bases unmatched. CDR1 is SGHTA, CDR2 FQGNSA, per germline. The CDR3 is 17 amino acids.